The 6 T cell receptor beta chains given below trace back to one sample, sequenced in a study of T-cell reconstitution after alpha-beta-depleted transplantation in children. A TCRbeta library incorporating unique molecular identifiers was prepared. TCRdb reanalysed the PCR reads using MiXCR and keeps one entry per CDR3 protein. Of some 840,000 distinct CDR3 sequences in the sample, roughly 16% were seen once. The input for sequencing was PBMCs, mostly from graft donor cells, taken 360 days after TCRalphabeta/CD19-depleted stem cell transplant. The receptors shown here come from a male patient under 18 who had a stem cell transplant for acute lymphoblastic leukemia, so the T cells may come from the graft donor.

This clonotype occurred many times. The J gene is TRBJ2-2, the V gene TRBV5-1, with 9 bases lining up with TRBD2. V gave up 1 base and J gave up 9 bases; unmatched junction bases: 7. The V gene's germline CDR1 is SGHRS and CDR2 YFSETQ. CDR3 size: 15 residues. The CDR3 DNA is TGCGCCAGCAGCTTGTGGGCTAGCGGGACCCGGGAGCTGTTTTTT. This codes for CASSLWASGTRELFF.

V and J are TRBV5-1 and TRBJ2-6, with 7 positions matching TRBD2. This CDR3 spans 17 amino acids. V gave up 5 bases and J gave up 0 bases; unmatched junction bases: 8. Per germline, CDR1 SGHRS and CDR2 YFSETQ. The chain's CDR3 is CASRSHRGVSGANVLTF. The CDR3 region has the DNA TGCGCCAGCAGGTCACACCGGGGGGTCTCTGGGGCCAACGTCCTGACTTTC.

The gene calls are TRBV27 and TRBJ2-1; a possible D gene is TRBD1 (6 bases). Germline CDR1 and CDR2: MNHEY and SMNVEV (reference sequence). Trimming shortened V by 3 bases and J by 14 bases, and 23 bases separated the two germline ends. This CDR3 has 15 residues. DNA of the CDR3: TGTGCCAGCAGTTTTGGGCAGGGGCGCTACCCCGAGGAGTTCTTC. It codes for CASSFGQGRYPEEFF.

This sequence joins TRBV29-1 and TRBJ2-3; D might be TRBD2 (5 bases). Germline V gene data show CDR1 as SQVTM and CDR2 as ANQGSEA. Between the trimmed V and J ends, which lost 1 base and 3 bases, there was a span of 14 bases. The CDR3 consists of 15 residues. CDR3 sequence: CSVEGSGERTDTQYF. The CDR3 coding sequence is TGCAGCGTTGAAGGTTCCGGGGAGAGGACAGATACGCAGTATTTT.

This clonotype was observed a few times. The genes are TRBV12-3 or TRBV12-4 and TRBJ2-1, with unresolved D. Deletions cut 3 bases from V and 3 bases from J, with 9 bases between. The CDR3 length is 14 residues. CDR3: CASSLKAYYNEQFF. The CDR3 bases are TGTGCCAGCAGTTTGAAGGCATACTACAATGAGCAGTTCTTC.

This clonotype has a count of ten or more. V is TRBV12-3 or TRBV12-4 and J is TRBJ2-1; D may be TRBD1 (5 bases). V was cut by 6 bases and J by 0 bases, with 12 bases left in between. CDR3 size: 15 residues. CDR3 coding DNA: TGTGCCAGCAGAGCAGACAGAAACTCCTACAATGAGCAGTTCTTC. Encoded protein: CASRADRNSYNEQFF.